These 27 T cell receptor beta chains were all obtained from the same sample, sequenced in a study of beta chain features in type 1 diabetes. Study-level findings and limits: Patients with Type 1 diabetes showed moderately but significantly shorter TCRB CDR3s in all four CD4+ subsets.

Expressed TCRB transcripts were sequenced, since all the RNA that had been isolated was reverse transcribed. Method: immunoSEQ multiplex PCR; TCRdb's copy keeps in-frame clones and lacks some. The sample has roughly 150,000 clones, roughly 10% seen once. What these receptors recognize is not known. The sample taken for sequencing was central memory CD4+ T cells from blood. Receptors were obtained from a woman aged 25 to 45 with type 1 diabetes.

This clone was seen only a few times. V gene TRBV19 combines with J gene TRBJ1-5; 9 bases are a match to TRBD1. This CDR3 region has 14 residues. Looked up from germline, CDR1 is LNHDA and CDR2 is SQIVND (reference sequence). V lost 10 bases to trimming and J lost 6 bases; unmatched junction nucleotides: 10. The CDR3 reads CATSGTGKGQPQHF. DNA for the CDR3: TGTGCCACCTCCGGGACAGGGAAAGGTCAGCCCCAGCATTTT.

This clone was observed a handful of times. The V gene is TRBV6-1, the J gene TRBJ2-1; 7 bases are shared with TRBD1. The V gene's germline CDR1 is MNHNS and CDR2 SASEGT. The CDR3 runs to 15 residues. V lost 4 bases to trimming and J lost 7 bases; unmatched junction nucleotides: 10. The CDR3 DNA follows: TGTGCCAGCAGTGCGGGGACAGCCATCATTAATGAGCAGTTCTTC. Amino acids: CASSAGTAIINEQFF.

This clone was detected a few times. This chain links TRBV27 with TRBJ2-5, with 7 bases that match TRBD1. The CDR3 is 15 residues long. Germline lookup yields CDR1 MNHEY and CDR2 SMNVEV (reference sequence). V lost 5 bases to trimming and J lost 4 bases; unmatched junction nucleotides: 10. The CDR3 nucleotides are TGTGCCAGCAGTCGAAGACAGGGCCTATTAGAGACCCAGTACTTC. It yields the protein CASSRRQGLLETQYF.

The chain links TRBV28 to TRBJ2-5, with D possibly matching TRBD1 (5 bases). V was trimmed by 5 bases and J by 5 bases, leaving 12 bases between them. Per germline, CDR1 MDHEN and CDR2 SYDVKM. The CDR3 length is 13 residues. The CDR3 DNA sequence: TGTGCCAGCAGTGCCCAGGGTGGGGAGACCCAGTACTTC. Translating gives CASSAQGGETQYF.

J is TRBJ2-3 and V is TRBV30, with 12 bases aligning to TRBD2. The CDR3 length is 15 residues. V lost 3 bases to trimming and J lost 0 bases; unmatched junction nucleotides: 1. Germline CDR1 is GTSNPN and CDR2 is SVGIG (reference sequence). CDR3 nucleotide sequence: TGTGCCTGGAGAGGGACTAGCGGGAGCACAGATACGCAGTATTTT. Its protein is CAWRGTSGSTDTQYF.

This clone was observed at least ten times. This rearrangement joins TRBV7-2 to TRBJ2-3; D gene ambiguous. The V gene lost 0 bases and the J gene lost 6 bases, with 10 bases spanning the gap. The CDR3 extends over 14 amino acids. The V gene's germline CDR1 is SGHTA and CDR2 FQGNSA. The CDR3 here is CASSLALGADTQYF. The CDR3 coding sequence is TGTGCCAGCAGCTTAGCTCTCGGAGCGGATACGCAGTATTTT.

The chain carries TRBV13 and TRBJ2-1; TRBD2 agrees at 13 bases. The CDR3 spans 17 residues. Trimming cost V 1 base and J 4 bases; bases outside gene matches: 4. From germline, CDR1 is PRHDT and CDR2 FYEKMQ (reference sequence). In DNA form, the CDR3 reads TGTGCCAGCAGCTTAGTGTGGACTAGCGGGGGATACAATGAGCAGTTCTTC. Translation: CASSLVWTSGGYNEQFF.

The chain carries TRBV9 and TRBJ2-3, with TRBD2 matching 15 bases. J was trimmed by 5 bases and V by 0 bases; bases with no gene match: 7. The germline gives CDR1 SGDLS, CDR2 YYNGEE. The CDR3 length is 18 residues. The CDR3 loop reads CASSVEGTSGRMGDTQYF. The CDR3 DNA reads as TGTGCCAGCAGCGTAGAGGGGACTAGCGGGAGGATGGGAGATACGCAGTATTTT.

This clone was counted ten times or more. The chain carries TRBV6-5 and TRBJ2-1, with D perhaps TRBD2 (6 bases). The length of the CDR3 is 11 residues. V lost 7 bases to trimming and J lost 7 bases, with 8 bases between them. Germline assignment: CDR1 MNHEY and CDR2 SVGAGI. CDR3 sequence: CASKEGNEQFF. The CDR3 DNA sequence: TGTGCCAGCAAGGAGGGGAATGAGCAGTTCTTC.

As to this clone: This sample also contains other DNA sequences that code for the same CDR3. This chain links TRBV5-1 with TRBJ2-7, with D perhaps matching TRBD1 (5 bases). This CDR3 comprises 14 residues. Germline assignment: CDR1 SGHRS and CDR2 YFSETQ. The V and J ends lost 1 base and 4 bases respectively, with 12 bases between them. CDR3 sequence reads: CASSLRTGPYEQYF. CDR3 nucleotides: TGCGCCAGCAGCTTGCGTACAGGACCTTACGAGCAGTACTTC. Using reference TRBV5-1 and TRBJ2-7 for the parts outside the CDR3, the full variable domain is KAGVTQTPRYLIKTRGQQVTLSCSPISGHRSVSWYQQTPGQGLQFLFEYFSETQRNKGNFPGRFSGRQFSNSRSEMNVSTLELGDSALYLCASSLRTGPYEQYFGPGTRLTVT.

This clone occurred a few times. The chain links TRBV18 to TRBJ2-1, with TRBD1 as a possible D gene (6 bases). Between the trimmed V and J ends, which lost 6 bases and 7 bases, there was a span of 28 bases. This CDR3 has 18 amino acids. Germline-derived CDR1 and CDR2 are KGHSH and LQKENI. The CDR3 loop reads CASSLTLTTGYNGNEQFF. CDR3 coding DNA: TGTGCCAGCTCTCTTACCCTGACTACAGGGTATAACGGGAATGAGCAGTTCTTC.

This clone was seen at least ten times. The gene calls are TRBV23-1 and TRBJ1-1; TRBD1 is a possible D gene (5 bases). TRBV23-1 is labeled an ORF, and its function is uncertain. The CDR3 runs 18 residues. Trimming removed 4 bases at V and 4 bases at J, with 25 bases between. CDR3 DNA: TGCGCCAGCAGTCTAACCACGGGACTCCTGAGGTTGAGCACTGAAGCTTTCTTT. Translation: CASSLTTGLLRLSTEAFF.

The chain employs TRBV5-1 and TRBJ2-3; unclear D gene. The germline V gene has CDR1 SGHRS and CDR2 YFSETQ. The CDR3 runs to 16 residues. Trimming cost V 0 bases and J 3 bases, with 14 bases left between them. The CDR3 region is CASSLGVVDGTDTQYF. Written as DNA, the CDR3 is TGCGCCAGCAGCTTGGGCGTGGTAGATGGTACAGATACGCAGTATTTT.

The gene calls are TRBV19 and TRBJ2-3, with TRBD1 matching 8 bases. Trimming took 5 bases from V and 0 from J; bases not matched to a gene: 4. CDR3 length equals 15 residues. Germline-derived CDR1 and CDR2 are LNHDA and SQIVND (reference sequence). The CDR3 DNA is TGTGCCAGTAGTCGGACAGGGAGAAGCACAGATACGCAGTATTTT. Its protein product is CASSRTGRSTDTQYF.

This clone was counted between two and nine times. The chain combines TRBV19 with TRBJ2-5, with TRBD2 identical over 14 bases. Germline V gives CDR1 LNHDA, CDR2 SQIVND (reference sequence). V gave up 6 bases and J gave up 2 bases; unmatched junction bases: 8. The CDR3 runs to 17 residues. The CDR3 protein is CASSLGTSGSTQETQYF. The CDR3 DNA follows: TGTGCCAGTAGCCTCGGGACTAGCGGGAGTACACAAGAGACCCAGTACTTC.

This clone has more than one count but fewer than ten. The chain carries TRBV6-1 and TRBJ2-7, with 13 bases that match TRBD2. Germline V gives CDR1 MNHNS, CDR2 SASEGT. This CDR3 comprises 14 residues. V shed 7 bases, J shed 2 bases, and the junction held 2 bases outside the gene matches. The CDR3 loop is CASKGLAGAYEQYF. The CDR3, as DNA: TGTGCCAGCAAAGGACTAGCGGGGGCCTACGAGCAGTACTTC.

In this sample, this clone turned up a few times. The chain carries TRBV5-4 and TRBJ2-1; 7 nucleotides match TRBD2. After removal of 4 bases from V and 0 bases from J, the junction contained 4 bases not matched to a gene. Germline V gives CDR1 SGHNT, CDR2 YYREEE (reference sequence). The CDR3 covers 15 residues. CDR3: CASSPAGDSYNEQFF. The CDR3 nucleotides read TGTGCCAGCAGCCCGGCGGGAGACTCCTACAATGAGCAGTTCTTC.

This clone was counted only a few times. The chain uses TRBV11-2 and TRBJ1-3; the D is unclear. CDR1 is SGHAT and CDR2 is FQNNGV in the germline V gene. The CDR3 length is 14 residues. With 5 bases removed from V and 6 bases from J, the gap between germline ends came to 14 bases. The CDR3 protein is CASSPSTMTNTIYF. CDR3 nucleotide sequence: TGTGCCAGCAGCCCATCGACTATGACAAACACCATATATTTT.

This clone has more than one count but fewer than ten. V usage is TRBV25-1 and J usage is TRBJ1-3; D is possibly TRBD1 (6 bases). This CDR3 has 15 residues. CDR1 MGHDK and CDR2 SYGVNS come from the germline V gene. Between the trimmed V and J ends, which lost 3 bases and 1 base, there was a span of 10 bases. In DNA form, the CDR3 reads TGTGCCAGCAGTGATACTCAGGGGTCTGGAAACACCATATATTTT. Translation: CASSDTQGSGNTIYF.

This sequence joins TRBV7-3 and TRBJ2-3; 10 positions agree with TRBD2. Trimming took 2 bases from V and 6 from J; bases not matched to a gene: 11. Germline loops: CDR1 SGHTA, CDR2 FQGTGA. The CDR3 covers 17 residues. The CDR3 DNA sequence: TGTGCCAGCAGCTTATTCTCGAGCGGGAGGGCCTTGGATACGCAGTATTTT. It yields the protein CASSLFSSGRALDTQYF.

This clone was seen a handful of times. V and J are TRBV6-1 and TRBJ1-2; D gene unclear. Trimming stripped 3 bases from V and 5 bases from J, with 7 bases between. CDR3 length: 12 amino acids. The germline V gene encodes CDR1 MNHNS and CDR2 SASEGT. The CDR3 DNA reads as TGTGCCAGCAGTGAGCAACAGTATGGCTACACCTTC. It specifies CASSEQQYGYTF.

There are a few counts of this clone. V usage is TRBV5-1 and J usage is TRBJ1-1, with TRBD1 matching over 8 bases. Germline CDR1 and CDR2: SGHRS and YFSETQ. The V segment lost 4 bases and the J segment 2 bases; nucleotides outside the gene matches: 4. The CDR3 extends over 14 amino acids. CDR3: CASSQDRANTEAFF. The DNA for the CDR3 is TGCGCCAGCAGCCAGGACAGGGCTAACACTGAAGCTTTCTTT.

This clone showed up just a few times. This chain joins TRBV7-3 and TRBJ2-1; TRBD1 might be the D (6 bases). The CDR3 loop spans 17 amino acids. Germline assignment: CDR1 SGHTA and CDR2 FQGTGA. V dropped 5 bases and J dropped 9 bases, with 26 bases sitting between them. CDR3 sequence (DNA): TGTGCCAGCAGCACTACGACAGACACAGCTAGCAGGGGTGAGCAGTTCTTC. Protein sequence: CASSTTTDTASRGEQFF.

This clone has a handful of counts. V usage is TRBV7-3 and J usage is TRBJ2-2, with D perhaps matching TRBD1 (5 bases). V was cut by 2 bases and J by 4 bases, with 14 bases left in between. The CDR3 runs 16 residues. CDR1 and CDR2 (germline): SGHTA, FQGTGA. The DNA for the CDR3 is TGTGCCAGCAGCTTATCCGTGACAGCAACCACCGGGGAGCTGTTTTTT. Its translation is CASSLSVTATTGELFF.

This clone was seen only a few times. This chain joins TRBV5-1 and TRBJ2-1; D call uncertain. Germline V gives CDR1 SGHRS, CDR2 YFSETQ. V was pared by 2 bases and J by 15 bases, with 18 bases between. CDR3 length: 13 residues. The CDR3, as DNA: TGCGCCAGCAGCTTATCTTTGGGCTCCATGGGGTTCTTC. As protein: CASSLSLGSMGFF.

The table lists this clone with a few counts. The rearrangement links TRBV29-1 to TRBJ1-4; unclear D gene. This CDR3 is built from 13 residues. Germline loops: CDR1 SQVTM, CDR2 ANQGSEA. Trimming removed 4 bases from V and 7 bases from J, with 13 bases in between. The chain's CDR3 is CSVVRGSGEKLFF. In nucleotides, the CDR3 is TGCAGCGTTGTTCGGGGTTCGGGTGAAAAACTGTTTTTT.

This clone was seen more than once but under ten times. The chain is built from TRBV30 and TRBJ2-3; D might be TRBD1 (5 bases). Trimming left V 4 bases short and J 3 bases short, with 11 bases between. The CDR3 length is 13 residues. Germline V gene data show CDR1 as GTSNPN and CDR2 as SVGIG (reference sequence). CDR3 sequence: CAWTAGLTDTQYF. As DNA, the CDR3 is TGTGCCTGGACGGCAGGGTTGACAGATACGCAGTATTTT.